Below are 2 T cell receptor beta chains sequenced from a single sample in a study of human T cells and chemical hapten exposure (dated by TCRdb to the early 2020s). Read against the paper, the sample's time point label means: pre-sensitization, week 0. The treatment or condition label for this specimen denotes: therapeutic diphenylcyclopropenone sensitization with weekly scalp DPC. Receptor amplification or capture employed RACE. The sequencer was a NextSeq 500. The public reads were run again by TCRdb, first through fastp at Q25 and then through MiXCR, and only productive beta chains were kept. CDR3 protein sequences are deduplicated, and each keeps its most common genes and DNA. The sample has more than 85,000 distinct CDR3 sequences on record, 6.5% to 10% of them singletons. 2% to 3% of the sample is taken by the ten largest. Sequences were derived from whole blood, sampled in connection with sensitization to the hapten diphenylcyclopropenone (DPC). Receptor source: a man aged 40-49 years with alopecia areata. Some clones in this sample may be carry-over from other donors' samples.

This clonotype has at least ten counts. The chain employs TRBV24-1 and TRBJ1-2; D remains ambiguous. Germline V gives CDR1 KGHDR, CDR2 SFDVKD. Trimming took 9 bases from V and 4 from J, leaving 11 bases between them. The CDR3 has 12 residues. CDR3 sequence: CATETLRYGYTF. CDR3 sequence (DNA): TGTGCCACCGAGACCCTACGCTATGGCTACACCTTC.

The rearrangement joins TRBV2 to TRBJ2-7; the D is unclear. V lost 5 bases and J lost 5, with 7 bases in between. The CDR3 is 11 amino acids. Germline lookup yields CDR1 SNHLY and CDR2 FYNNEI. This CDR3 is CASSPRDEQYF. The CDR3 nucleotides are TGTGCCAGCAGTCCCAGAGACGAGCAGTACTTC. Filled out from reference TRBV2 and TRBJ2-7, the complete variable domain reads EPEVTQTPSHQVTQMGQEVILRCVPISNHLYFYWYRQILGQKVEFLVSFYNNEISEKSEIFDDQFSVERPDGSNFTLKIRSTKLEDSAMYFCASSPRDEQYFGPGTRLTVT.